One sample yielded the 25 T cell receptor beta chains listed below, sequenced in a study of response to subunit inactivated influenza vaccine (dated by TCRdb to the late 2010s). Preparation of the library involved RT-PCR. The sequencer was an Illumina HiSeq 2500. The public reads were reprocessed in TCRdb via fastp at Q25 and MiXCR, keeping in-frame beta chains. CDR3 protein duplicates are merged, each entry listing the most common genes and DNA. This sample comprises around 530,000 distinct CDR3 sequences, approximately 15% of them detected only once. Jointly, the top ten make up 3% to 3.5% of the sample. This sample comprised CD4+ T cells sorted from PBMCs, obtained less than 30 months after vaccination. The receptors here all came from a man between 50 and 69 years old who received an inactivated influenza vaccine. Donor details come from another sample of the same person, matched by shared clones.

In this sample, this clonotype turned up many times. J is TRBJ2-7 and V is TRBV6-1; 10 bases fit TRBD1. J was trimmed by 1 base and V by 6 bases; bases with no gene match: 3. CDR1 and CDR2 (germline): MNHNS, SASEGT. The CDR3 covers 14 residues. The DNA for the CDR3 is TGTGCCAGCAGAAAGGACAGGGGGTCCTACGAGCAGTACTTC. It encodes CASRKDRGSYEQYF.

The chain is built from TRBV20-1 and TRBJ2-4; D may match TRBD1 or TRBD2 (5 bases each). The CDR3 is 18 amino acids. The germline V gene has CDR1 DFQATT and CDR2 SNEGSKA (reference sequence). Trimming stripped 5 bases from V and 0 bases from J, with 23 bases between. The CDR3 region has the DNA TGCAGTGCTGCTAGACAGCGAGGGATTACCCTAGCCAAAAACATTCAGTACTTC. Translated: CSAARQRGITLAKNIQYF.

This clonotype was observed a few times. The rearrangement links TRBV3-1 to TRBJ1-2; D gene unclear. This CDR3 comprises 16 residues. Germline loops: CDR1 LGHDT, CDR2 YNNKEL (reference sequence). Trimming removed 4 bases from V and 1 base from J, with 16 bases in between. CDR3 nucleotides: TGTGCCAGCAGCCCGACTACGTCGACCGTTAACTATGGCTACACCTTC. This sequence encodes CASSPTTSTVNYGYTF.

The V call is TRBV12-3 or TRBV12-4, the J call TRBJ2-3; TRBD2 agrees at 7 bases. There are 15 residues in the CDR3. J was trimmed by 6 bases and V by 2 bases; bases with no gene match: 8. The CDR3 loop reads CASSLLGGRADTQYF. In DNA, the CDR3 is TGTGCCAGCAGTTTACTTGGCGGGAGAGCGGATACGCAGTATTTT.

This chain joins TRBV5-1 and TRBJ2-3, with no clear D. Germline CDR1 is SGHRS and CDR2 is YFSETQ. The ends were cut back, 0 bases at V and 3 bases at J, with 8 bases in the middle. The CDR3 has 14 residues. The CDR3 is CASSLAQATDTQYF. The CDR3 nucleotides read TGCGCCAGCAGCTTGGCCCAGGCAACAGATACGCAGTATTTT.

The V and J genes are TRBV18 and TRBJ1-5; D not resolved. Trimming took off 4 bases at V and 7 bases at J, with 11 bases between the two ends. Germline V gene sequence: CDR1 KGHSH, CDR2 LQKENI. The CDR3 is 13 amino acids. CDR3 amino acids: CASSRGSGQPQHF. CDR3 DNA: TGTGCCAGCTCACGGGGTAGTGGACAGCCCCAGCATTTT.

In its sample, this clonotype was seen a few times. This chain links TRBV20-1 with TRBJ2-3, with 8 bases lining up with TRBD2. Trimming took 6 bases from V and 3 from J; bases not matched to a gene: 14. Germline assignment: CDR1 DFQATT and CDR2 SNEGSKA (reference sequence). The CDR3 extends over 16 amino acids. CDR3 residues: CSAGRPLGGATDTQYF. The CDR3 DNA reads TGCAGTGCCGGCCGCCCTCTCGGGGGGGCGACAGATACGCAGTATTTT.

The chain uses TRBV19 and TRBJ1-4; D gene unclear. Germline V gene data show CDR1 as LNHDA and CDR2 as SQIVND (reference sequence). Trimming removed 3 bases from V and 4 bases from J, with 12 bases in between. The CDR3 extends over 15 amino acids. The CDR3 DNA reads TGTGCCAGTAGTATCTCTGGCCAGCTTAATGAAAAACTGTTTTTT. This translates into CASSISGQLNEKLFF.

The rearrangement uses TRBV7-2 and TRBJ2-2, with a possible D match to TRBD2 (6 bases). With 4 bases removed from V and 4 bases from J, the gap between germline ends came to 13 bases. Germline CDR1 SGHTA, CDR2 FQGNSA. CDR3 length equals 15 residues. CDR3 in amino acids: CASSSTSRGTGELFF. Written as DNA, the CDR3 is TGTGCCAGCAGCTCGACTAGTCGGGGCACCGGGGAGCTGTTTTTT.

This rearrangement joins TRBV7-6 to TRBJ1-4; unclear D gene. The V end lost 5 bases, the J end lost 8 bases, and 18 bases lay between the germline ends. The germline V gene encodes CDR1 SGHVS and CDR2 FNYEAQ. There are 15 residues in the CDR3. CDR3 bases: TGTGCCAGCAGCCAGGCGGGCCCGGGCGGGGAAAAACTGTTTTTT. Amino acid sequence: CASSQAGPGGEKLFF.

This clonotype was counted only a few times. V and J are TRBV29-1 and TRBJ1-2, with TRBD1 identical over 12 bases. CDR3 length: 13 amino acids. V lost 5 bases and J lost 8; bases outside the gene matches: 6. Germline V CDR1 and CDR2: SQVTM, ANQGSEA. The DNA for the CDR3 is TGCAGCGTTCCGGGACAGGGGGCGAAAGGCTACACCTTC. Protein sequence: CSVPGQGAKGYTF.

This clonotype has only a few counts. The rearrangement joins TRBV15 to TRBJ2-3; D possibly corresponds to TRBD2 (5 bases). The CDR3 length is 15 residues. Germline V gives CDR1 LNHNV, CDR2 YYDKDF (reference sequence). V dropped 1 base and J dropped 0 bases, with 8 bases sitting between them. DNA of the CDR3: TGTGCCACCAGCAGAGTGAGGGAGAGCACAGATACGCAGTATTTT. This translates into CATSRVRESTDTQYF.

This clonotype was recorded a few times. The rearrangement uses TRBV20-1 and TRBJ2-7, with D uncertain. Per germline, CDR1 DFQATT and CDR2 SNEGSKA (reference sequence). CDR3 length: 11 residues. Deletions cut 3 bases from V and 5 bases from J, with 8 bases between. Here the CDR3 DNA reads TGCAGTGCTAGGGTAGGGAACGAGCAGTACTTC. Protein sequence: CSARVGNEQYF.

The V gene is TRBV4-2, the J gene TRBJ1-5, with D perhaps TRBD1 (5 bases). Trimming stripped 0 bases from V and 9 bases from J, with 15 bases between. CDR1 and CDR2 from the germline V gene are LGHNA and YNFKEQ. The length of the CDR3 is 15 residues. CDR3 coding DNA: TGTGCCAGCAGCCAAGATTTACAGCTAGACAGGCCCCAGCATTTT. As protein: CASSQDLQLDRPQHF.

V and J are TRBV7-2 and TRBJ2-5; D gene uncertain. CDR3 length: 14 amino acids. Trimming removed 5 bases at V and 5 bases at J, with 15 bases between. CDR1 is SGHTA, CDR2 FQGNSA, per germline. CDR3 protein: CASSLRLSSETQYF. CDR3 nucleotide sequence: TGTGCCAGCAGCCTTCGTCTTAGCTCTGAGACCCAGTACTTC.

The sample holds many counts of this clonotype. The chain recombines TRBV5-1 with TRBJ2-3; 10 bases are shared with TRBD1. This CDR3 has 16 amino acids. Germline V lookup: CDR1 SGHRS, CDR2 YFSETQ. Unmatched junction bases numbered 6, after V lost 2 bases and J lost 3 bases. CDR3 coding DNA: TGCGCCAGCAGCTTAGACAGGGGGCTCGGTACAGATACGCAGTATTTT. This translates into CASSLDRGLGTDTQYF.

This clonotype was seen only a few times. The CDR3 region is CASSESNYEQYF. The CDR3 bases are TGCGCCAGCAGTGAGTCGAATTACGAGCAGTACTTC. The rearrangement links TRBV10-2 to TRBJ2-7; no clear D gene. Germline lookup yields CDR1 WSHSY and CDR2 SAAADI. The V end lost 0 bases, the J end lost 4 bases, and 4 bases lay between the germline ends. This CDR3 has 12 residues.

V usage is TRBV18 and J usage is TRBJ1-1; D ambiguous. Trimming shortened V by 6 bases and J by 3 bases, and 11 bases separated the two germline ends. CDR3 length: 13 residues. Germline CDR1 reads KGHSH; CDR2 reads LQKENI. The CDR3 nucleotides are TGTGCCAGCTCCCGAATGCGGGACACTGAAGCTTTCTTT. It yields the protein CASSRMRDTEAFF.

The chain is built from TRBV6-1 and TRBJ1-6, with 8 nucleotides matching TRBD1. J was trimmed by 0 bases and V by 5 bases; bases with no gene match: 12. Germline-derived CDR1 and CDR2 are MNHNS and SASEGT. This CDR3 is 19 amino acids long. The CDR3 region has the DNA TGTGCCAGCAGTACCACAGGGGGAAAGCTCAGCTCCTATAATTCACCCCTCCACTTT. Translating gives CASSTTGGKLSSYNSPLHF.

This clonotype was seen a handful of times. The chain couples TRBV7-9 to TRBJ2-7; 7 bases map to TRBD1. Germline V gene data show CDR1 as SEHNR and CDR2 as FQNEAQ (reference sequence). The ends lost 6 bases at V and 0 bases at J; junction bases unmatched: 2. The CDR3 contains 13 residues. CDR3 nucleotides: TGTGCCAGCAGGGGACAGTCCTCCTACGAGCAGTACTTC. Residues: CASRGQSSYEQYF.

The V and J genes are TRBV20-1 and TRBJ2-3; D ambiguous. The V gene's germline CDR1 is DFQATT and CDR2 SNEGSKA (reference sequence). V was shortened by 4 bases and J by 5 bases, with 19 bases between the two germline ends. CDR3 length: 15 amino acids. This CDR3 reads CSATEFGKNGDTQYF. The CDR3 DNA reads TGCAGTGCTACGGAATTCGGTAAAAACGGAGATACGCAGTATTTT.

This clonotype was seen more than once but under ten times. The CDR3 region has the DNA TGCGCCAGCAGCTCGGGGATTCGGGCAGGGAAGCCCACTGAAGCTTTCTTT. Protein sequence: CASSSGIRAGKPTEAFF. This chain links TRBV5-1 with TRBJ1-1, with a possible D match to TRBD1 (5 bases). The V gene lost 3 bases and the J gene lost 4 bases, with 22 bases spanning the gap. This CDR3 is built from 17 residues. Germline V CDR1 and CDR2: SGHRS, YFSETQ.

The rearrangement links TRBV12-3 or TRBV12-4 to TRBJ2-2; D not certain. V shed 6 bases and J shed 8 bases, with 16 bases lying between them. The CDR3 runs 14 residues. The chain's CDR3 is CASRRPGAKGELFF. The CDR3 DNA reads TGTGCCAGCAGACGACCGGGTGCTAAAGGGGAGCTGTTTTTT.

V gene TRBV11-2 combines with J gene TRBJ2-1; D uncertain. Germline V gene sequence: CDR1 SGHAT, CDR2 FQNNGV. The CDR3 runs 13 residues. V shed 5 bases and J shed 13 bases, with 18 bases lying between them. CDR3 loop: CASSRSAPGIQFF. CDR3 DNA: TGTGCCAGCAGCAGGTCGGCCCCAGGAATTCAGTTCTTC.

The chain links TRBV7-2 to TRBJ2-2; 10 bases are a match to TRBD1. CDR1 SGHTA and CDR2 FQGNSA come from the germline V gene. CDR3 length: 16 amino acids. V lost 1 base, J lost 7 bases, and 6 bases stayed unmatched. CDR3 nucleotide sequence: TGTGCCAGCAGCTTAGGGGACAGGGGTTACGGCGGGGAGCTGTTTTTT. Translation: CASSLGDRGYGGELFF.